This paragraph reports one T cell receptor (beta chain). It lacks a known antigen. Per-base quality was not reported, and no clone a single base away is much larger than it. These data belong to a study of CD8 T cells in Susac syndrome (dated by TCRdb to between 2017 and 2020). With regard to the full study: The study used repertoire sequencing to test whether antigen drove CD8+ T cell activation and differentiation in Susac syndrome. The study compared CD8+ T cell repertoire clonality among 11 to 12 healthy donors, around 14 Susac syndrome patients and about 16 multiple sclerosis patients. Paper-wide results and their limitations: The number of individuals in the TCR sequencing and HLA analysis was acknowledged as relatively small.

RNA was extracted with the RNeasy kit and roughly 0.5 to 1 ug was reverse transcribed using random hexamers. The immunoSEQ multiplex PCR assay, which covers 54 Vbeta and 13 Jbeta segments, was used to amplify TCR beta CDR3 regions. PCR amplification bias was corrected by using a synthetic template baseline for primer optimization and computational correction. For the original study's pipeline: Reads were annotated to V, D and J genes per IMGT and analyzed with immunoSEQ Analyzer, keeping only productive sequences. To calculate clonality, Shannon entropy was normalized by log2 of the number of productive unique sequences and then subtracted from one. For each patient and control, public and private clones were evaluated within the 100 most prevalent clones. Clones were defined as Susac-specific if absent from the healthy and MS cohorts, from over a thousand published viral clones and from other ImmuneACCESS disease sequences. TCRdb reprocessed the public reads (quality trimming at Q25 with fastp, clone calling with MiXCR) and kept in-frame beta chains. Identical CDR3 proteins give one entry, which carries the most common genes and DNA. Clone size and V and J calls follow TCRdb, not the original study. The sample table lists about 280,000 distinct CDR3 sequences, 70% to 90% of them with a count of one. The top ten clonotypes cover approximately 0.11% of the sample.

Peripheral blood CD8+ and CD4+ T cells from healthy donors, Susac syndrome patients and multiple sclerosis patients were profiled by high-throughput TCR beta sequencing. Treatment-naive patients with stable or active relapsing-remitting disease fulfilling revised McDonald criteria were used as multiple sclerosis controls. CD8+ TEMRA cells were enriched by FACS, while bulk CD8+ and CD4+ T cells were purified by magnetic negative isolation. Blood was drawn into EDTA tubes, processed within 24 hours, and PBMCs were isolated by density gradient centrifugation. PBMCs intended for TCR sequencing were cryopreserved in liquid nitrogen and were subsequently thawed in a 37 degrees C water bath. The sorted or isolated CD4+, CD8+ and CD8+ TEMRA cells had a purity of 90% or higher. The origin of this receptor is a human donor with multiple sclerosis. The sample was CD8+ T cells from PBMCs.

The CDR3 protein: CASSKPGQVVEQPQHF. The nucleotide sequence is given as TGTGCCAGCAGCAAGCCCGGACAAGTGGTGGAGCAGCCCCAGCATTTT. The rearrangement combines TRBV21-1 with TRBJ1-5; TRBD1, as called in the table, went unchecked against the DNA. TRBV21-1 is assigned pseudogene status. The CDR3 runs 16 residues from the cysteine to the phenylalanine. Only the CDR3 DNA is retained, 48 bases long and in frame from the first base.